This record looks at one T cell receptor (beta chain) sequence and its context. Trimming took off 7 bases at V and 0 bases at J, with 12 bases between the two ends. This CDR3 spans 15 amino acids. Germline lookup yields CDR1 MNHEY and CDR2 SVGEGT. TCRdb re-derived calls from the reads in MiXCR, one entry per CDR3 protein. The sample includes about 450,000 distinct CDR3 sequences, approximately 33% seen only once; the top ten take about an eighth. This record comes from a study of T cell repertoires in cytomegalovirus infection. The source material was PBMCs. The TCR sequence derives from a human donor in good health (CMV status not recorded). Some clones in this sample may be carry-over from other donors' samples. J is TRBJ1-4 and V is TRBV6-2 or TRBV6-3, with D hard to call. CDR3 in DNA: TGTGCCAGCACCGCGCGGGGAACAACTAATGAAAAACTGTTTTTT. It is translated as CASTARGTTNEKLFF.